What follows are 19 T cell receptor beta chains derived from one specimen sequenced in a study of cytomegalovirus exposure and HLA in healthy donors. Primers included in the PCR were 60 Vbeta and 13 Jbeta primers. Libraries were prepared by immunoSEQ multiplex PCR; TCRdb keeps only in-frame clonotypes and omits some of them. The data hold roughly 200,000 clones, with 9.5% observed a single time. The sample consisted of PBMCs. These receptors all stem from a woman in her thirties in good health and CMV-seropositive.

V gene TRBV7-2 combines with J gene TRBJ1-1, with a weak D call TRBD1 (5 bases). This CDR3 contains 15 residues. V lost 0 bases to trimming and J lost 4 bases, with 12 bases between them. Germline loops: CDR1 SGHTA, CDR2 FQGNSA. CDR3 region: CASSLALTQGTEAFF. The CDR3 nucleotides read TGTGCCAGCAGCTTAGCGCTGACCCAGGGCACTGAAGCTTTCTTT.

This clone was seen a few times. This sequence joins TRBV5-1 and TRBJ2-1; 7 bases fit TRBD2. With V trimmed by 3 bases and J by 0 bases, 3 bases remained unmatched. The CDR3 has 15 amino acids. The germline CDR1 and CDR2 sequences are SGHRS and YFSETQ. CDR3 DNA sequence: TGCGCCAGCAGCTCCGGGGGGTTCTCCTACAATGAGCAGTTCTTC. As protein: CASSSGGFSYNEQFF. Together with reference TRBV5-1 and TRBJ2-1, the CDR3 gives the full variable domain: KAGVTQTPRYLIKTRGQQVTLSCSPISGHRSVSWYQQTPGQGLQFLFEYFSETQRNKGNFPGRFSGRQFSNSRSEMNVSTLELGDSALYLCASSSGGFSYNEQFFGPGTRLTVL.

This chain uses TRBV5-1 with TRBJ2-7, with 8 bases matching TRBD1. CDR3 length equals 15 residues. Per germline, CDR1 SGHRS and CDR2 YFSETQ. The junction had 8 bases not matched to a gene; V was cut back by 4 bases and J by 2 bases. In nucleotides, the CDR3 is TGCGCCAGCAGCGCGGGGACAGGTGGGACCTACGAGCAGTACTTC. Protein product: CASSAGTGGTYEQYF.

V gene TRBV9 combines with J gene TRBJ2-5; 9 bases line up with TRBD1. The CDR3 totals 14 residues. The V gene end was trimmed by 2 bases and the J gene end by 8 bases; junction bases not matched to a gene: 7. Germline loops: CDR1 SGDLS, CDR2 YYNGEE. The CDR3 DNA is TGTGCCAGCAGCGTCCGGGACAGGGAGCTAACCCAGTACTTC. Translation: CASSVRDRELTQYF.

The chain has TRBV10-3 and TRBJ2-1; 7 bases match TRBD2. Germline V gene lookup returns CDR1 ENHRY and CDR2 SYGVKD. J gave up 10 bases and V 7 bases, and 13 bases lay outside the gene matches. CDR3 size: 14 residues. This CDR3 is CAIMDGREYQEQFF. CDR3 nucleotide sequence: TGTGCCATCATGGACGGGCGGGAGTATCAGGAGCAGTTCTTC.

The table lists this clone with a few counts. This chain joins TRBV4-1 and TRBJ2-7, with 7 bases matching TRBD1. CDR3 length: 15 amino acids. Germline loops: CDR1 MGHRA, CDR2 YSYEKL. The V and J ends lost 1 base and 4 bases, in that order; junction bases with no gene match: 7. The CDR3 region has the DNA TGCGCCAGCAGCCAAGGTGTCCCAGGGGGTTACGAGCAGTACTTC. Amino acid sequence: CASSQGVPGGYEQYF.

The CDR3 spells CASSPSLVDYEQYF. The CDR3 DNA sequence: TGTGCCAGCAGTCCCTCCCTAGTCGACTACGAGCAGTACTTC. This chain connects TRBV6-1 to TRBJ2-7; D is ambiguous. The V gene's germline CDR1 is MNHNS and CDR2 SASEGT. Trimming removed 5 bases at V and 3 bases at J, with 14 bases between. This CDR3 has 14 residues.

This rearrangement joins TRBV27 to TRBJ1-2; 7 bases line up with TRBD1. Trimming cost V 6 bases and J 3 bases; bases outside gene matches: 10. The CDR3 spans 15 residues. CDR1 is MNHEY and CDR2 is SMNVEV in the germline V gene (reference sequence). CDR3 DNA sequence: TGTGCCAGCAGCTTAAACCCAGGGGGTTACTATGGCTACACCTTC. Encoded protein: CASSLNPGGYYGYTF.

Ten or more counts support this clone. This chain links TRBV10-2 with TRBJ2-7, with 11 bases matching TRBD1. J lost 3 bases, V lost 7 bases, and 8 bases had no gene match. The CDR3 spans 15 residues. The germline CDR1 and CDR2 sequences are WSHSY and SAAADI. This CDR3 reads CASNPGQGAIYEQYF. In DNA form, the CDR3 reads TGCGCCAGCAACCCAGGACAGGGGGCGATCTACGAGCAGTACTTC.

The chain links TRBV27 to TRBJ2-7; tentative D call: TRBD1 (8 bases). The CDR3 covers 16 residues. Per the germline V gene, CDR1 is MNHEY and CDR2 is SMNVEV (reference sequence). Trimming cost V 10 bases and J 0 bases, with 22 bases left between them. CDR3 nucleotide sequence: TGTGCCACCGCGGGGGTGTACAGGGGGAGCTCCTACGAGCAGTACTTC. This translates into CATAGVYRGSSYEQYF.

This clone occurred a few times. V usage is TRBV12-5 and J usage is TRBJ2-5; perhaps TRBD2 as D (5 bases). Trimming shortened V by 2 bases and J by 0 bases, and 16 bases separated the two germline ends. There are 17 residues in the CDR3. The V gene's germline CDR1 is LGHNT and CDR2 FRNRAP. CDR3 amino acids: CASGLSRAVGYQETQYF. In DNA, the CDR3 is TGTGCTAGTGGTTTGTCCCGAGCGGTGGGGTACCAAGAGACCCAGTACTTC.

This clone has only a few counts. The rearrangement links TRBV2 to TRBJ2-5; 7 nucleotides agree with TRBD1. The germline V gene has CDR1 SNHLY and CDR2 FYNNEI. The length of the CDR3 is 16 residues. After removal of 8 bases from V and 3 bases from J, the junction contained 15 bases not matched to a gene. The CDR3 region is CASGPRDRLKKETQYF. The CDR3 DNA reads TGTGCCAGCGGGCCCCGGGACAGACTAAAAAAAGAGACCCAGTACTTC.

In its sample, this clone was seen a few times. The chain employs TRBV20-1 and TRBJ2-3; D might be TRBD1 (5 bases). Germline V gene lookup returns CDR1 DFQATT and CDR2 SNEGSKA (reference sequence). This CDR3 is built from 11 residues. The V and J ends lost 4 bases and 7 bases respectively, with 9 bases between them. The CDR3 nucleotides are TGCAGTGCTACCGACAGACATACGCAGTATTTT. Its translation: CSATDRHTQYF.

This clone has more than one count but fewer than ten. The rearrangement joins TRBV28 to TRBJ1-3; weak D call: TRBD1 (6 bases). V was pared by 1 base and J by 0 bases, with 13 bases between. Per the germline V gene, CDR1 is MDHEN and CDR2 is SYDVKM. The CDR3 contains 17 residues. The CDR3 DNA reads as TGTGCCAGCAGTTTATCCGGGACACTTAGCTCTGGAAACACCATATATTTT. This sequence encodes CASSLSGTLSSGNTIYF.

V usage is TRBV27 and J usage is TRBJ2-1; TRBD1 is a possible D gene (6 bases). The length of the CDR3 is 16 residues. Germline CDR1 reads MNHEY; CDR2 reads SMNVEV (reference sequence). V shed 5 bases and J shed 4 bases, with 18 bases lying between them. This CDR3 is CASSPKQGTLYNEQFF. The DNA for the CDR3 is TGTGCCAGCAGTCCAAAACAGGGAACCTTATACAATGAGCAGTTCTTC.

J is TRBJ1-1 and V is TRBV15, with D uncertain. The germline V and J ends were trimmed by 0 bases and 6 bases, with 8 bases remaining between them. Germline CDR1 and CDR2: LNHNV and YYDKDF (reference sequence). The CDR3 loop spans 13 amino acids. This CDR3 is CATSREARAEAFF. DNA for the CDR3: TGTGCCACCAGCAGAGAGGCGAGGGCTGAAGCTTTCTTT.

This clone was seen a few times. V and J are TRBV5-8 and TRBJ2-7; TRBD1 aligns across 11 bases. V lost 4 bases and J lost 4; bases outside the gene matches: 7. CDR1 SGHTS and CDR2 YDEGEE come from the germline V gene. The CDR3 covers 15 residues. The CDR3: CASSPDRGRVYEQYF. CDR3 in DNA: TGTGCCAGCAGCCCGGACAGGGGGCGAGTTTACGAGCAGTACTTC.

The chain is built from TRBV5-1 and TRBJ1-1; no clear D. This CDR3 spans 12 amino acids. V lost 5 bases and J lost 4, with 9 bases in between. Germline CDR1 reads SGHRS; CDR2 reads YFSETQ. Written as DNA, the CDR3 is TGCGCCAGCAGAACAGAAGGCACTGAAGCTTTCTTT. It translates to CASRTEGTEAFF.

This clone was seen a handful of times. The V call is TRBV9, the J call TRBJ2-3; TRBD1 might be the D (5 bases). Germline V gene sequence: CDR1 SGDLS, CDR2 YYNGEE. Trimming removed 0 bases from V and 2 bases from J, with 7 bases in between. The CDR3 runs to 14 residues. In DNA, the CDR3 is TGTGCCAGCAGCGTAGAGGGGAACACAGATACGCAGTATTTT. Protein: CASSVEGNTDTQYF.